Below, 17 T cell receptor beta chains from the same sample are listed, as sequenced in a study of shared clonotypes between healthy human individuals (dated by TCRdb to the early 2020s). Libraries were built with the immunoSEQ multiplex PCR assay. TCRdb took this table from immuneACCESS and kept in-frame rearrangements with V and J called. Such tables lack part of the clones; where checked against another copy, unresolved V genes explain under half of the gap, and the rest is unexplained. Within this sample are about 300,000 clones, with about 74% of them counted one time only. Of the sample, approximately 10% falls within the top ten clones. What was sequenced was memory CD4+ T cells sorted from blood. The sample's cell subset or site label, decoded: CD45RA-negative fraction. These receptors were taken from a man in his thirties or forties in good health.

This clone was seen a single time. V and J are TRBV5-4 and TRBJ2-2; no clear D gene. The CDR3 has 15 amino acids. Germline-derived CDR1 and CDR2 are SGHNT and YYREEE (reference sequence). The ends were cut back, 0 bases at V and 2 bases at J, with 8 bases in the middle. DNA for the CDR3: TGTGCCAGCAGCTTGGTTTCAGATAACACCGGGGAGCTGTTTTTT. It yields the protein CASSLVSDNTGELFF.

CDR3 nucleotides: TGTGCCAGTAAGGCCAGGGGTAACACCGGGGAGCTGTTTTTT. It specifies CASKARGNTGELFF. The J gene is TRBJ2-2, the V gene TRBV19, with D possibly being TRBD1 (6 bases). Between the trimmed V and J ends, which lost 7 bases and 2 bases, there was a span of 11 bases. This CDR3 spans 14 amino acids. Germline assignment: CDR1 LNHDA and CDR2 SQIVND (reference sequence).

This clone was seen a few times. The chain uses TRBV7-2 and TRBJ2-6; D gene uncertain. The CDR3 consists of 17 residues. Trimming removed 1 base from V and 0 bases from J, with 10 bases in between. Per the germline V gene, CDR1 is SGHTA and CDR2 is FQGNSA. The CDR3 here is CASSLGISGSGANVLTF. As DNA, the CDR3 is TGTGCCAGCAGCTTAGGGATCTCAGGCTCTGGGGCCAACGTCCTGACTTTC.

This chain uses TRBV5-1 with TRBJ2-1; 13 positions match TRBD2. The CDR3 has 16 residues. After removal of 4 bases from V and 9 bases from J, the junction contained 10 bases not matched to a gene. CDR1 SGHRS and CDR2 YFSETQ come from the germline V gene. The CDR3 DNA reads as TGCGCCAGCAGCATCTCCCGGACTAGCGGGAGCAGTGAGCAGTTCTTC. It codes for CASSISRTSGSSEQFF.

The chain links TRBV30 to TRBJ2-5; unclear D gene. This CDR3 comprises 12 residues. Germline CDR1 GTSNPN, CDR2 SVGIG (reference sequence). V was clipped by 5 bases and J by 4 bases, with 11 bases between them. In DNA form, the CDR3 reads TGTGCCTGGGACCGGACGTTAGAGACCCAGTACTTC. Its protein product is CAWDRTLETQYF.

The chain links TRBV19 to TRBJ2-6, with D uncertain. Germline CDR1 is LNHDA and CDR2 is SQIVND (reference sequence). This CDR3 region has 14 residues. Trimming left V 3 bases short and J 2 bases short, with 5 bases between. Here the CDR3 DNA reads TGTGCCAGTAGTATTTACGCTGGGGCCAACGTCCTGACTTTC. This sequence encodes CASSIYAGANVLTF.

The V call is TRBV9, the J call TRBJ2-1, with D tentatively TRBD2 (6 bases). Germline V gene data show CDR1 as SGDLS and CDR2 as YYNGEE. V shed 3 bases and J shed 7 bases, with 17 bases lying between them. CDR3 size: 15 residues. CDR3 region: CASSGLVRVPNEQFF. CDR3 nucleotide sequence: TGTGCCAGCAGCGGACTAGTTCGAGTACCAAATGAGCAGTTCTTC.

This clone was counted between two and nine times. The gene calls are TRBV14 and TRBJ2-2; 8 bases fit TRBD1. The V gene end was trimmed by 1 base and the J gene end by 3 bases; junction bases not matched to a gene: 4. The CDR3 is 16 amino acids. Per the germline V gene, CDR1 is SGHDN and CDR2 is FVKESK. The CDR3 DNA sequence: TGTGCCAGCAGCCAAGGTTGGGGACAGGACACCGGGGAGCTGTTTTTT. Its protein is CASSQGWGQDTGELFF.

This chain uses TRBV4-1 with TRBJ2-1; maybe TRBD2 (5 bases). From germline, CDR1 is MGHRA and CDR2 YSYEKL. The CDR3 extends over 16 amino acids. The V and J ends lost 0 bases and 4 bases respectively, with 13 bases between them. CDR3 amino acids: CASSQDGLGLYNEQFF. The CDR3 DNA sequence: TGCGCCAGCAGCCAAGATGGGCTAGGACTTTACAATGAGCAGTTCTTC.

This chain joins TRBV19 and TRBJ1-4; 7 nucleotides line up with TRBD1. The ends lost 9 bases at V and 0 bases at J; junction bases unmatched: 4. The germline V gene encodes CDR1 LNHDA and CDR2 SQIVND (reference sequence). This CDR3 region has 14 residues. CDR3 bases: TGTGCCAGGGGGGGGACAGCAACTAATGAAAAACTGTTTTTT. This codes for CARGGTATNEKLFF.

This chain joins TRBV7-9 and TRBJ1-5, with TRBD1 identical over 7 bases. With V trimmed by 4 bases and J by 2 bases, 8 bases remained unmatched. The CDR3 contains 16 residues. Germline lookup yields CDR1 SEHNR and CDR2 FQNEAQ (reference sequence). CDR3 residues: CASSSNGTVRNQPQHF. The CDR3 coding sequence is TGTGCCAGCAGCTCAAACGGGACAGTTCGCAATCAGCCCCAGCATTTT. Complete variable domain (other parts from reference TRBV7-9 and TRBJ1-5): DTGVSQNPRHKITKRGQNVTFRCDPISEHNRLYWYRQTLGQGPEFLTYFQNEAQLEKSRLLSDRFSAERPKGSFSTLEIQRTEQGDSAMYLCASSSNGTVRNQPQHFGDGTRLSIL.

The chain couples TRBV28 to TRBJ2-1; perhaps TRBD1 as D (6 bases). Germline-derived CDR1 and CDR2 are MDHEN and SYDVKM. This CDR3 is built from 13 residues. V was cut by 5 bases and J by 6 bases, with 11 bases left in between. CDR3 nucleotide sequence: TGTGCCAGCAGTCTAATGGGGGCCAATGAGCAGTTCTTC. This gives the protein CASSLMGANEQFF.

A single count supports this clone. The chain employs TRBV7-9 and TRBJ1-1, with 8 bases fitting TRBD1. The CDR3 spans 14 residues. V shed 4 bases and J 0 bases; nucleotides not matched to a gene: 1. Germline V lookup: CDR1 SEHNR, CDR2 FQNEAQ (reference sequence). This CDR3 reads CASSSRGLNTEAFF. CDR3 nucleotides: TGTGCCAGCAGCTCCAGGGGGCTGAACACTGAAGCTTTCTTT.

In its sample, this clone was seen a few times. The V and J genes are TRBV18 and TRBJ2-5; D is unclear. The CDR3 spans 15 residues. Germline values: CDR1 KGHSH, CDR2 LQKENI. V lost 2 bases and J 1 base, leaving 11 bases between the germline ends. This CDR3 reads CASSPSPLPQETQYF. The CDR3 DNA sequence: TGTGCCAGCTCACCATCGCCGCTGCCCCAAGAGACCCAGTACTTC.

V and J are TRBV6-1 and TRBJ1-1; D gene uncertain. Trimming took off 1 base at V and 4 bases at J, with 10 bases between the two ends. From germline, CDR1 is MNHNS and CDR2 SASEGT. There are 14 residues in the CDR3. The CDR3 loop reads CASSEEDWSTEAFF. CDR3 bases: TGTGCCAGCAGTGAAGAGGACTGGAGCACTGAAGCTTTCTTT.

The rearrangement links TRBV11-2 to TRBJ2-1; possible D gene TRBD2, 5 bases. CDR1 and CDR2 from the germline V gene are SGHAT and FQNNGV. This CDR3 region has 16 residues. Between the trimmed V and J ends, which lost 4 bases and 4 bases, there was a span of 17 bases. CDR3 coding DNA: TGTGCCAGCAGCTCCCCTAAAGGGAGTAGGTACAATGAGCAGTTCTTC. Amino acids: CASSSPKGSRYNEQFF.

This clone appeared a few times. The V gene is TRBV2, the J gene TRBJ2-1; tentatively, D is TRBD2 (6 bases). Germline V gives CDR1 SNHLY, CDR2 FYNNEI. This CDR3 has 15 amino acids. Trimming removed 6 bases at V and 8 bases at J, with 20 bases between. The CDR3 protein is CASSYIAAQVDEQFF. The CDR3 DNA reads TGTGCCAGCAGCTACATAGCGGCACAGGTCGATGAGCAGTTCTTC.